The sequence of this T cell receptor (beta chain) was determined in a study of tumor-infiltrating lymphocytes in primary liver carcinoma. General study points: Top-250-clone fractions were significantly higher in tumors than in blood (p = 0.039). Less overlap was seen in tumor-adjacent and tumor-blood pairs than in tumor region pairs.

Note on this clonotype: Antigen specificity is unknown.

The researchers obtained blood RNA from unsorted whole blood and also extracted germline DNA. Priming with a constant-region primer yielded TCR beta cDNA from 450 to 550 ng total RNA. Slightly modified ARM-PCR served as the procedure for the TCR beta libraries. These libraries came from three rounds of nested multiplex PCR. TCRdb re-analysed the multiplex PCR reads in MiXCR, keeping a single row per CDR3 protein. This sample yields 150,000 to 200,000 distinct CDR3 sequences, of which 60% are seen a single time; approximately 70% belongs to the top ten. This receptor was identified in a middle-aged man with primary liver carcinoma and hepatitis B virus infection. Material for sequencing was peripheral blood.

The CDR3 DNA reads TGCAGCGTTGAGGCCGCTTTCGCCAATGAGCAGTTCTTC. As protein: CSVEAAFANEQFF. This chain links TRBV29-1 with TRBJ2-1; no definite D call. The CDR3 is 13 residues long. Looked up from germline, CDR1 is SQVTM and CDR2 is ANQGSEA. Deletions cut 3 bases from V and 6 bases from J, with 12 bases between.